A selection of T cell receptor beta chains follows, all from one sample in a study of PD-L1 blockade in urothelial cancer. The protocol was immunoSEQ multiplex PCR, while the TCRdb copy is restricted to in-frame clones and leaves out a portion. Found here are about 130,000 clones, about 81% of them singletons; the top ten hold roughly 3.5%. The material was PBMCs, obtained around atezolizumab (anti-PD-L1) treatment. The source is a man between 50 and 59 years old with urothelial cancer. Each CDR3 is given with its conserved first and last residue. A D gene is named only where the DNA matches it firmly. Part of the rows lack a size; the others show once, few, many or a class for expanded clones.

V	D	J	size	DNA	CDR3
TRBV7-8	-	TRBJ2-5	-	TGTGCCAGCAGCTTACGCGGGGGCGGAGAGACCCAGTACTTC	CASSLRGGGETQYF
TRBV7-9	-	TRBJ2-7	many	TGTGCCAGCAGCTTACTACACGAGCAGTACTTC	CASSLLHEQYF
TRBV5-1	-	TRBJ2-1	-	TGCGCCAGCAGCTTGGCGGGAACGGACAATGAGCAGTTCTTC	CASSLAGTDNEQFF
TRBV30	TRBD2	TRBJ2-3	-	TGTGCCTGGACATACCCTAGCGGGAGCGGCACGCAGTATTTT	CAWTYPSGSGTQYF
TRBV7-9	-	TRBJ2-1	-	TGTGCCAGCAGCGTCAGGGGAGATGAGCAGTTCTTC	CASSVRGDEQFF
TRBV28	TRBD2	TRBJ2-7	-	TGTGCCAGCAGTTCCCCGGGACTAGCGGGTACACACGAGCAGTACTTC	CASSSPGLAGTHEQYF
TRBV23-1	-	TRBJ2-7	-	TGCGCCAGCCCGACAGCCTACGAGCAGTACTTC	CASPTAYEQYF
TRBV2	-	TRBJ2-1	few	TGTGCCAGCAGCCTCAGGGGTAATGAGCAGTTCTTC	CASSLRGNEQFF
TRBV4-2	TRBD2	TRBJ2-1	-	TGTGCCAGCAGCCGAGGACTAGGCAATGAGCAGTTCTTC	CASSRGLGNEQFF
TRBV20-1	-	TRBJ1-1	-	TGCAGTGCTCCCCTCGGGGGGGGAGCTTTCTTT	CSAPLGGGAFF
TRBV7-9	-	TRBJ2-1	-	TGTGCCAGCAGCTTATCGTCTGAGCAGTTCTTC	CASSLSSEQFF
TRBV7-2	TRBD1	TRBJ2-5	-	TGTGCCAGCAGCTGGGGACAGACCGAGACCCAGTACTTC	CASSWGQTETQYF
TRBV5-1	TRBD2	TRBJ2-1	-	TGCGCCAGCAGGCGGGAGCACGACAATGAGCAGTTCTTC	CASRREHDNEQFF
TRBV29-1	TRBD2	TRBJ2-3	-	TGCAGCGTTGGACTAGCGGGAACCATAGATACGCAGTATTTT	CSVGLAGTIDTQYF
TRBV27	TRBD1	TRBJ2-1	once	TGTGCCAGCAGGGTACAGGGGGGTTACAATGAGCAGTTCTTC	CASRVQGGYNEQFF
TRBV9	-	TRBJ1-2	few	TGTGCCAGCAGCGTAGAAGTGGGAGCCTATGGCTACACCTTC	CASSVEVGAYGYTF
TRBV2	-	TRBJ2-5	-	TGTGCCAGCAGCCCCACAGGGAAGGAGACCCAGTACTTC	CASSPTGKETQYF
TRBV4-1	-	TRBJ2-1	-	TGCGCCAGCAGCCAAGGTGCCGGCTCCTACAATGAGCAGTTCTTC	CASSQGAGSYNEQFF
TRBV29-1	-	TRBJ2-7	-	TGCAGCGTTGGGGGGCAGCCCTACGAGCAGTACTTC	CSVGGQPYEQYF
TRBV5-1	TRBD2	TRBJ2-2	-	TGCGCCAGCAGCTTGGGTGGCGGGAGCGGAACCGGGGAGCTGTTTTTT	CASSLGGGSGTGELFF
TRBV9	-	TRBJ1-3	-	TGTGCCAGCAGCGTAGAGAGCCGCTCTGGAAACACCATATATTTT	CASSVESRSGNTIYF
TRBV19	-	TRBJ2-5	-	TGTGCCAGTAGTAGGGGCGGAAGCCAAGAGACCCAGTACTTC	CASSRGGSQETQYF
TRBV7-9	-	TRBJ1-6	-	TGTGCCAGCAGCTCCAAATGGGCCGATAATTCACCCCTCCACTTT	CASSSKWADNSPLHF
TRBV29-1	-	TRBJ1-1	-	TGCAGCGTTGATTGGGGGCAGGTGAACACTGAAGCTTTCTTT	CSVDWGQVNTEAFF
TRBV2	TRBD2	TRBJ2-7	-	TGTGCCAGCAGTCAGCGGGAGGGCCGGTACGAGCAGTACTTC	CASSQREGRYEQYF
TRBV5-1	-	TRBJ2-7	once	TGCGCCAGCAGCTTGGACAGCCGTTCCTACGAGCAGTACTTC	CASSLDSRSYEQYF
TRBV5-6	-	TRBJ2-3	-	TGTGCCAGCAGCCCCGGACACTTCACAGATACGCAGTATTTT	CASSPGHFTDTQYF
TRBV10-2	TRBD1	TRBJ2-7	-	TGCGCCAGCAGCCCTGGACAGGGTTCCTACGAGCAGTACTTC	CASSPGQGSYEQYF
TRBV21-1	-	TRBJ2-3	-	TGTGCCAGCAGCAAAGGGGACCCTCTTCTAGCGGGAGTGACAGATACGCAGTATTTT	CASSKGDPLLAGVTDTQYF
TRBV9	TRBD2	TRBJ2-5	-	TGTGCCAGCAGCGTAGGCTCTAGCGGGCTCCAAGAGACCCAGTACTTC	CASSVGSSGLQETQYF
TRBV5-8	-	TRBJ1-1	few	TGTGCCAGCAGCTTGGAAACAATTAACACTGAAGCTTTCTTT	CASSLETINTEAFF
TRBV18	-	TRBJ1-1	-	TGTGCCAGCTCACCACTTCCAGGGGACACTGAAGCTTTCTTT	CASSPLPGDTEAFF
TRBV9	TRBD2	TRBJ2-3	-	TGTGCCAGCAGTCCTGATGGACTAGCGGGGTCGCGGCAGGGTGGAGATACGCAGTATTTT	CASSPDGLAGSRQGGDTQYF
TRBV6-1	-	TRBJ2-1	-	TGTGCCGGCGGGTATGAGCAGTTCTTC	CAGGYEQFF
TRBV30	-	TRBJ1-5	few	TGTGCCTGGAGTCGGTATAGCAATCAGCCCCAGCATTTT	CAWSRYSNQPQHF
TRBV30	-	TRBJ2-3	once	TGTGCCTGGAGGGGCGACGCAGATACGCAGTATTTT	CAWRGDADTQYF
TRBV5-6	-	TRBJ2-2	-	TGTGCCAGCAGCTCAAGAGGAGGTACCGGGGAGCTGTTTTTT	CASSSRGGTGELFF
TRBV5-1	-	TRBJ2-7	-	TGCGCCAGCAGCTTGCAGGCGCGACAGGCCGGCGAGCAGTACTTC	CASSLQARQAGEQYF
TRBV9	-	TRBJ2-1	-	TGTGCCAGCAGCGTAGGGGGAGCGGCCTACAATGAGCAGTTCTTC	CASSVGGAAYNEQFF
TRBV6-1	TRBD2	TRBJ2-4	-	TGTGCCAGCAGTGAGCAGCGGGGGGGAAACATTCAGTACTTC	CASSEQRGGNIQYF
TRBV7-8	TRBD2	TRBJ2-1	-	TGTGCCAGCAGCCCCACGCGGCGACTAGCGGGGAATGAGCAGTTCTTC	CASSPTRRLAGNEQFF
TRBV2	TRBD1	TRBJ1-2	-	TGTGCCAGCAGTCCCCGGACAGGCCCTTCGCTGGGTGGCTACACCTTC	CASSPRTGPSLGGYTF
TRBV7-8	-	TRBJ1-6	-	TGTGCCAGCAGCTCCCCGGGGGATATAAGCTCCTATAATTCACCCCTCCACTTT	CASSSPGDISSYNSPLHF
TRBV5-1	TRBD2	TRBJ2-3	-	TGCGCCAGCAGCTTCGGAGGTAGCGGGAGAACAGATACGCAGTATTTT	CASSFGGSGRTDTQYF
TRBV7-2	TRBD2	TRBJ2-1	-	TGTGCCAGCAGCTTAGGGGTAGCGGGTAGAAATGAGCAGTTCTTC	CASSLGVAGRNEQFF
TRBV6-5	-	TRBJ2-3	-	TGTGCCAGCAGTTACTCGGACTCCGGCGATACGCAGTATTTT	CASSYSDSGDTQYF
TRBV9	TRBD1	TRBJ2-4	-	TGTGCCAGCAGCGAGGGACAGGGAAATCCCAAAAACATTCAGTACTTC	CASSEGQGNPKNIQYF
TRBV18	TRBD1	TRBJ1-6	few	TGTGCCAGCTCACCAAAGCCCGGGACAGGGGAATCACCCCTCCACTTT	CASSPKPGTGESPLHF
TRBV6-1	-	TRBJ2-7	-	TGTGCCAGCAGTGAAACTTACCACGAGCAGTACTTC	CASSETYHEQYF
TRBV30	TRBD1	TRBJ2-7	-	TGTGCCTGGTCACGACAGGGGCGACGATCCTACGAGCAGTACTTC	CAWSRQGRRSYEQYF
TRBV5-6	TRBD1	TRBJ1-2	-	TGTGCCAGCAGCTTAAGGGACAGGGGATCGACGGGCTACACCTTC	CASSLRDRGSTGYTF
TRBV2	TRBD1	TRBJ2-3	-	TGTGCCAGCAGTATCCTCGGGGACAGGGCGGTAGATACGCAGTATTTT	CASSILGDRAVDTQYF
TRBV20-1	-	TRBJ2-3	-	TGCAGTGCTACCCCTCAGGGTACGCAGTATTTT	CSATPQGTQYF
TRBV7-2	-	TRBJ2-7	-	TGTGCCAGCAGCCATTGGCCTGGGAGCCCTGGAGGTGAGCAGTACTTC	CASSHWPGSPGGEQYF
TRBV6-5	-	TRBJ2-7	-	TGTGCCAGCAAAGCCGGGGTCTACGAGCAGTACTTC	CASKAGVYEQYF
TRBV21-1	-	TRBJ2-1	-	TGTGCCAGCAGCAAACAGGGGGACAATGAGCAGTTCTTC	CASSKQGDNEQFF
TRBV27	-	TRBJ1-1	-	TGTGCCAGCAGCTACGGGCAGGGAAACACTGAAGCTTTCTTT	CASSYGQGNTEAFF